This T cell receptor beta chain was sequenced for a study of blood T cell repertoires in COVID-19. Study at large: COVID-19 samples collected from the United States, Italy and Spain covered acute and convalescent phases.

How the authors handled the data: Scientists estimated how many nucleated cells there were by amplifying reference gene primers. TCRdb's copy holds only in-frame clones and misses some; the assay was immunoSEQ multiplex PCR. V and J calls and clone size are given by that table; D and trimming were obtained from the DNA. This sample has 250,000 or so clones, with 90% found just once. CDR3 size: 14 residues. The ends lost 4 bases at V and 8 bases at J; junction bases unmatched: 8. CDR1 is SGHAT and CDR2 is FQNNGV in the germline V gene. The rearrangement joins TRBV11-2 to TRBJ2-5; 9 bases align to TRBD1. This TCR came from a man between 25 and 39 years old with COVID-19, enrolled during active disease. Sample: peripheral blood. CDR3 loop: CASSSPGTGQTQYF. The CDR3 coding sequence is TGTGCCAGCAGCTCGCCCGGGACAGGGCAAACCCAGTACTTC. The full variable domain, its missing parts supplied by reference TRBV11-2 and TRBJ2-5, is EAGVAQSPRYKIIEKRQSVAFWCNPISGHATLYWYQQILGQGPKLLIQFQNNGVVDDSQLPKDRFSAERLKGVDSTLKIQPAKLEDSAVYLCASSSPGTGQTQYFGPGTRLLVL.